This paragraph covers one T cell receptor (beta chain) sequence. Per the germline V gene, CDR1 is SNHLY and CDR2 is FYNNEI. The CDR3 runs 14 residues. V lost 8 bases and J lost 4, with 17 bases in between. RNA in amounts of about 0.45 to 1 ug was reverse transcribed with random hexamers. TCRdb reprocessed the immunoSEQ multiplex PCR reads with MiXCR, giving one entry per CDR3 protein. The repertoire consists of 120,000 to 150,000 distinct CDR3 sequences, with under 97% occurring once and the leading ten covering roughly 0.08%. The sample comes from a study of CD8 T cells in Susac syndrome. The TCR sequence derives from a human donor with Susac syndrome. What was sequenced was CD4+ T cells from PBMCs. The chain recombines TRBV2 with TRBJ1-2; weak D call: TRBD1 (5 bases). The CDR3 DNA sequence: TGTGCCAGCGCGGAGGCAGACAGCCTCTATGGCTACACCTTC. Its protein product is CASAEADSLYGYTF.